The sequence of this T cell receptor beta chain was determined in a study of blood T cell repertoires in COVID-19. Whole-study context: There were acute and convalescent COVID-19 samples, and they came from the United States, Italy and Spain. Sample material is recorded as cDNA or gDNA derived from T cells, B-cell-depleted T cells, or PBMCs.

The authors' processing: Researchers report that nucleated cell counts were estimated from reference gene primer amplification. Measured with immunoSEQ multiplex PCR; TCRdb has only the in-frame clones, and not every one. V, J and clone size reflect that table, while D and trimming were determined from the DNA. This sample has 150,000 or so clones, with roughly 93% found just once. Trimming took 2 bases from V and 3 from J; bases not matched to a gene: 2. Per germline, CDR1 SGDLS and CDR2 YYNGEE. The length of the CDR3 is 15 residues. The sequence was collected from a man between 18 and 29 years old with acute or convalescent COVID-19. J is TRBJ1-3 and V is TRBV9, with TRBD1 identical over 10 bases. The sample consisted of peripheral blood. CDR3 loop: CASSVDRGLGNTIYF. CDR3 coding DNA: TGTGCCAGCAGCGTTGACAGGGGGCTTGGAAACACCATATATTTT.